This record covers a single T cell receptor beta chain. Its cognate antigen has yet to be identified. Nothing much larger sits one base from this clone, and base qualities are not available. Receptor amplification or capture employed the immunoSEQ multiplex PCR assay. A mixture of 60 forward primers for TCR Vbeta segments and 13 reverse primers for TCR Jbeta segments was used in the multiplex PCR. A multiplex PCR assay on genomic DNA amplified the CDR3 region of rearranged TCR beta genes. The amplified TCR beta libraries were sequenced on the Illumina HiSeq System as 87-base-pair reads. The authors' pipeline ran thus. A later analysis tallied 80 million to 95 million unique TCR beta chains across the approximately 670 repertoires, and approximately 11 million of those chains were shared by two or more donors. Raw reads were error-corrected and collapsed into unique sequences with a nearest-neighbor algorithm that merged closely related sequences to remove PCR and sequencing errors. To assign V, D and J gene segments, CDR3 sequences were aligned to IMGT reference sequences. For a sequence to be retained, a match of at least six nucleotides was required to both a V gene segment and a J gene segment. Rearrangements were called productive when the CDR3 lacked stop codons and stayed in frame with V and J; all others were non-productive. Following IMGT convention, CDR3 was defined as the stretch from the second conserved V-encoded cysteine up to the conserved J-encoded phenylalanine. In an earlier analysis of more than 550 of the donors, sequences lacking an unambiguous match to a single V gene segment were excluded. An earlier analysis of 500 to 700 of the donors classified V segments as functional when productive rearrangements were above 56.7% and as segregating when the standard deviation between donors was above 5%. A statistical classification framework was built for diagnosing cytomegalovirus status from the catalog of TCR beta chain sequences. V and J gene assignment, in a later analysis, came from comparing TCR nucleotide sequences with IMGT/GENE-DB human TR gene sequences. The TCRdist pipeline was used in a later analysis to assign CDR3 sequences and most-parsimonious VDJ recombination scenarios. In a later analysis, every TCR beta chain was defined by the combination of its CDR3 amino acid sequence and its V-gene family, and reads without a unique V-gene family were dropped. To address suspected cross-contamination and a sequencing artifact, a later analysis removed several hundred highly shared, low-generation-probability nucleotide sequences. For each public chain, a later analysis derived a clonal expansion index from normalized ranks of inferred template counts within each repertoire. Generation probabilities in a later analysis came from a VDJ recombination model fitted to out-of-frame rearrangements, and those results were checked against IGoR. In a later analysis, hypergeometric tests were used to score TCR-TCR, TCR-HLA and TCR-CMV co-occurrence, with a repertoire-size bias correction applied to TCR pairs. In a later analysis, false discovery rates were estimated by permuting HLA or CMV assignments 20 times. In a later analysis, co-occurring TCRs were grouped using DBSCAN, with TCRdist sequence similarity added in when clustering inside HLA-allele-positive subsets. Repertoires with fewer than 30,000 or more than 120,000 public chains, plus five repertoires with anomalous nucleotide sharing, were excluded from co-occurrence clustering. TCRdb re-hosts the immuneACCESS table, in-frame sequences only. Its copies lack some clones; in the studies checked, an unresolved V gene accounts for under half of them, and the cause for the rest is not known. The V and J calls and clone size were taken over from that table, and D and trimming were inferred from the DNA. A total of around 100,000 clones appear in this sample, roughly four fifths of them only once. Around 3.7% of the sample comes from the top ten.

The cohort consisted of approximately 690 healthy bone marrow donors. All cohort members were sampled while nominally healthy, although unrecorded immune exposures were likely present. The donor was CMV seropositive and was included in the group of 250 to 300 seropositive cohort members. A peripheral blood sample was provided by each donor, and peripheral blood mononuclear cells were used for TCR beta sequencing. The Qiagen DNeasy Blood Extraction Kit was used to extract genomic DNA from the blood cell samples. The data belong to a study of cytomegalovirus exposure and HLA in healthy donors (dated by TCRdb to about 2017). With respect to the entire study: In an earlier analysis of about 560 of the donors, 250 to 350 Gb of sequence data and approximately 120 million unique TCR beta sequences from roughly 200 million T cells were reported. An early release covering 550 to 700 HLA-typed donors comprised 250 to 350 gigabases of sequencing data and approximately 80 million unique TCR sequences. A separate validation cohort of 100 to 150 different subjects was used in addition to the roughly 640-subject first cohort. Roughly five DR-DQ haplotypes were handled as single units for association and clustering because linkage in the cohort was strong. Rather than using new phenotypic data, the later analysis identified candidate immune exposures from TCR beta sequences and from how often those sequences occurred across donors. An earlier analysis of 587 of the donors used high-throughput TCR beta sequencing to judge whether each TCR beta V gene segment behaved as functional or pseudogenic. Every repertoire in the discovery cohort had been generated on one and the same sequencing platform. A later genetic analysis used genome-wide SNP genotypes for 398 of the 666 donors, treating that subset as a discovery cohort. Among several hundred genotyped donors of the cohort, an average of approximately 220,000 unique TCR beta nucleotide sequences was sequenced per donor, of which about 18% were non-productive. To predict cytomegalovirus infection status, the study combined high-throughput TCR immunosequencing, statistical association of individual TCRs with disease status, and machine learning. Donor age, sex, ethnicity and CMV serostatus were collected together with the repertoire data. The number of donors typed differed by locus, with about 629-640 for A, B, C, DRB1 and DQB1, about 500 for DQA1, 600 to 610 for DPA1, and some 440 for DPB1. The T cell repertoires of several hundred subjects were profiled by immunosequencing and related to cytomegalovirus serostatus. Of the 300 to 450 genotyped donors, less than 85% were placed in the genetic ancestry cluster associated with self-reported Caucasian donors. The study aimed to test whether cataloging public T cell receptors could reveal signatures of past pathogen exposure. HLA typing covered class I and class II loci at four-digit resolution. In a later analysis, previously published TCR beta repertoires from fewer than 750 donors were re-analyzed and high-resolution HLA genotyping was added so that TCR occurrence patterns could be studied. Here is what the overall study found, with its caveats: A further reported finding was that TCR beta sequences accurately predicted the HLA-A and HLA-B alleles for most subjects in the first cohort. In a later genetic analysis, fewer N-insertions in productive TCRs were reported among donors in an Asian-associated ancestry cluster than the roughly 700-donor mean. In a later analysis, most CMV-associated TCR beta chains were found to appear HLA-restricted, with HLA associations seemingly driven largely by CMV exposure. The study gave a list of around 170 TCR beta chains associated with cytomegalovirus. When HLA alleles, especially DR and DQ, strongly co-occurred, attributing TCR associations to individual alleles was difficult. Immune exposure information for the cohort was limited to CMV serostatus. An earlier analysis of some 590 of the donors showed that most TCR beta V segments appeared in productive rearrangements either about 87% or about 30% of the time, which broadly matched IMGT annotations. Across donors, most TCR sequences were observed very rarely, whereas some public TCRs were present in many individuals. In this cohort, only TCR beta chains were sequenced, and detectable features were limited by the absence of alpha or paired-chain data. The 87-base-pair reads could not distinguish some IMGT-functional V segments, including TRBV6-2 and TRBV6-3, so those segments were excluded. A later analysis reported that several top co-occurrence clusters appeared linked to parvovirus B19, influenza, CMV and Epstein-Barr virus. Linkage disequilibrium might explain the correlated functional status among segregating V segments, but an unknown experimental factor could not be excluded. In vitro tests confirmed that three of the cytomegalovirus-associated TCR beta chains recognize cytomegalovirus antigens. The authors suggested that the approach could potentially be extended to other disease states and immunological phenotypes. Because counts were too low, seventeen rarely observed V segments, including chromosome 9 orphons, were left out of the earlier analysis of approximately 580 of the donors. Roughly uniform sequencing depth across donors was assumed in presence/absence analyses, although this assumption may not hold. A later genetic analysis associated a missense DCLRE1C variant with V-gene and J-gene trimming of TCR beta chains, and an independent cohort replicated the association. The classifier was reported to diagnose cytomegalovirus status with high specificity and sensitivity in both the original cohort and the validation cohort. A group of highly shared sequence variants was considered likely to be a technical artifact of the sequencing pipeline. A later analysis found that HLA-associated TCR beta chains were more clonally expanded and had lower generation probabilities than equally common non-associated chains. Because HLA typing was missing for some donors at each locus, association tests included only the typed subset. Specific HLA alleles were associated with about 17,000 TCR beta sequences at a false discovery rate of 0.05 in a later analysis. A later analysis found that TCR association rates varied across HLA loci, with DRB1 alleles showing the most associated TCRs and HLA-C alleles the fewest.

The CDR3, cysteine through phenylalanine, is 16 amino acids long. Of all the DNA, just the CDR3 is kept, 48 bases in frame from base 1. Sequencing used PBMCs. The TCR sequence derives from a man younger than 40 in good health and CMV-seropositive. The V and J genes are TRBV21-1 and TRBJ1-4; no DNA check was done on the table's D call, TRBD1. TRBV21-1 is a pseudogene locus. The CDR3 protein is CASSKVYQGQYEKLFF. In nucleotide form, the sequence is TGTGCCAGCAGCAAAGTTTACCAGGGACAATATGAAAAACTGTTTTTT.